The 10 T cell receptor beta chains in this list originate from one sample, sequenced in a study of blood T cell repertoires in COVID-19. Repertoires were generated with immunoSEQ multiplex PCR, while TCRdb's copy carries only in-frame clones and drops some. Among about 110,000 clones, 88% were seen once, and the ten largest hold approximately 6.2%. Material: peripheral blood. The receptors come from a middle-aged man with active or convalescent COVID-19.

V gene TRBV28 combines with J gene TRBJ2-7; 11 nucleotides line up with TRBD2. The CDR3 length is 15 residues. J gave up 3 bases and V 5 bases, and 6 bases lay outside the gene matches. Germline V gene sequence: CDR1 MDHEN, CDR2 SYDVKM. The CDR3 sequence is CASSPYTSGSYEQYF. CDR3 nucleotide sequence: TGTGCCAGCAGTCCCTACACTAGCGGGAGCTACGAGCAGTACTTC.

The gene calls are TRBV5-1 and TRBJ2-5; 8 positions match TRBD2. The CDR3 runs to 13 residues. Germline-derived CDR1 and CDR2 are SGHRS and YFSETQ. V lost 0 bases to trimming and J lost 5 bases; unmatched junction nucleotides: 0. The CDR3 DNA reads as TGCGCCAGCAGCTTGGGCGGGAGGGAGACCCAGTACTTC. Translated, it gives CASSLGGRETQYF. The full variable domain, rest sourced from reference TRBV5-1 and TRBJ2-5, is KAGVTQTPRYLIKTRGQQVTLSCSPISGHRSVSWYQQTPGQGLQFLFEYFSETQRNKGNFPGRFSGRQFSNSRSEMNVSTLELGDSALYLCASSLGGRETQYFGPGTRLLVL.

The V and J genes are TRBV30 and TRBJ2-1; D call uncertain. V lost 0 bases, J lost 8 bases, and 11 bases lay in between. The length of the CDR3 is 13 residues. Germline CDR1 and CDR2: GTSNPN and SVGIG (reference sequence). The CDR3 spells CAWSVREFDEQFF. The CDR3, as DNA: TGTGCCTGGAGTGTACGCGAGTTCGATGAGCAGTTCTTC.

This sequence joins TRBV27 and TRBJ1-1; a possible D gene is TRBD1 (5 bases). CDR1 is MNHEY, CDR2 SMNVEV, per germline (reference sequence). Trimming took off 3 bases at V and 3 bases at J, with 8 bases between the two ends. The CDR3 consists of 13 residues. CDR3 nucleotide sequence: TGTGCCAGCAGTTTGGGCAGGGACACTGAAGCTTTCTTT. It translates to CASSLGRDTEAFF.

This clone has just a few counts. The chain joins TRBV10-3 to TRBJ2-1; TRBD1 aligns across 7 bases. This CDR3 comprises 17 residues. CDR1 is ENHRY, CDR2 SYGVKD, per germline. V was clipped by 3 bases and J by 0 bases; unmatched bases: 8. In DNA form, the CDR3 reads TGTGCCATCAGTGAATCCGGGACAGAGAACTCCTACAATGAGCAGTTCTTC. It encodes CAISESGTENSYNEQFF.

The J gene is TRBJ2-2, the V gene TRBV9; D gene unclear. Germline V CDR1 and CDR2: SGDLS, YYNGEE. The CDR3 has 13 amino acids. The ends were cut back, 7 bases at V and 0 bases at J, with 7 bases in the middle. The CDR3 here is CASGRPNTGELFF. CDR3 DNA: TGTGCCAGCGGGCGTCCGAACACCGGGGAGCTGTTTTTT.

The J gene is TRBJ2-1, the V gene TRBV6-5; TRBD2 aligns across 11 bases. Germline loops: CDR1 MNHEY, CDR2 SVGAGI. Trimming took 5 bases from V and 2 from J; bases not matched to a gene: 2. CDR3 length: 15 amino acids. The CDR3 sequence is CASSILAGAYNEQFF. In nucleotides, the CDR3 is TGTGCCAGCAGTATACTAGCGGGGGCCTACAATGAGCAGTTCTTC.

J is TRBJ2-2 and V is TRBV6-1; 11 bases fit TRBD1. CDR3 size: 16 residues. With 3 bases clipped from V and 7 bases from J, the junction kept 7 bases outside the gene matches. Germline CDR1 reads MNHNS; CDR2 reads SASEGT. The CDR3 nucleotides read TGTGCCAGCAGTGACCCGGGACAGGGGGAGTTCGGGGAGCTGTTTTTT. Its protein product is CASSDPGQGEFGELFF.

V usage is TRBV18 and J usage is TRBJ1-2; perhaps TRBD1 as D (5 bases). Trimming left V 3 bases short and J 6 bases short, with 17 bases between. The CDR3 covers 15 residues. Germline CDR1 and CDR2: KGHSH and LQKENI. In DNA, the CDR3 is TGTGCCAGCTCACCCGGGGAGGGGATGATGGATGGCTACACCTTC. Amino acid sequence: CASSPGEGMMDGYTF.

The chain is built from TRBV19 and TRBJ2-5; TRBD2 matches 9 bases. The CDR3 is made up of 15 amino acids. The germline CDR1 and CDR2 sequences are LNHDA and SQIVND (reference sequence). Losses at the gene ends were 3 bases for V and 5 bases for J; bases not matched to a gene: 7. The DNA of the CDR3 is TGTGCCAGTAGTATTCTGGGGACTAGCAGGGAGACCCAGTACTTC. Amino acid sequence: CASSILGTSRETQYF.